The sequence of this TCR beta chain was determined in a study of read filtering for tumor transcriptome and immune sequencing. About the research overall: Mean patient age was approximately 66 years, range roughly 45 to 80; 17 male, more than 11 female. TCR-mapped reads were about 4 to 11 million with IR-seq versus about 85 to 1,300 with RNA-seq.

This clonotype has at least ten counts. From roughly 390 ng of RNA, a library with molecular barcoded alpha/delta and beta/gamma adaptors was made. TCRdb re-called the reads through MiXCR, storing one row per CDR3 protein. The data contain roughly 130,000 distinct CDR3 sequences, 10% to 15% of them singletons. Sequenced: a population of CD138-negative cells sorted from bone marrow. This clonotype originated in a donor older than 35 with multiple myeloma.

This CDR3 reads CSVVSRDSGANVLTF. In nucleotides, the CDR3 is TGCAGCGTTGTTTCACGTGACTCTGGGGCCAACGTCCTGACTTTC. This rearrangement joins TRBV29-1 to TRBJ2-6, with D hard to call. CDR3 length equals 15 residues. The V gene lost 4 bases and the J gene lost 0 bases, with 10 bases spanning the gap. CDR1 SQVTM and CDR2 ANQGSEA come from the germline V gene.